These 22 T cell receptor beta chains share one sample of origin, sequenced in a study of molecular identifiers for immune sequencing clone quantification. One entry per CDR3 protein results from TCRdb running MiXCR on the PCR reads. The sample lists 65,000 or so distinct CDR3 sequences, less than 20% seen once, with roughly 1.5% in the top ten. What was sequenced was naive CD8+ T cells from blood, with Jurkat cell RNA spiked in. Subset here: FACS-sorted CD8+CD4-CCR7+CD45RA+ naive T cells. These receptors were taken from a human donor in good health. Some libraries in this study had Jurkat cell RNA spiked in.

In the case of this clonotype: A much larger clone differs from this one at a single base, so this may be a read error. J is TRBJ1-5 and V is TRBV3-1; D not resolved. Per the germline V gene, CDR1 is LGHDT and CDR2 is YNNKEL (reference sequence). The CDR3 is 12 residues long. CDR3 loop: CAGSFENQPQHF. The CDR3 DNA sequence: TGTGCCGGCAGCTTCGAGAATCAGCCCCAGCATTTT.

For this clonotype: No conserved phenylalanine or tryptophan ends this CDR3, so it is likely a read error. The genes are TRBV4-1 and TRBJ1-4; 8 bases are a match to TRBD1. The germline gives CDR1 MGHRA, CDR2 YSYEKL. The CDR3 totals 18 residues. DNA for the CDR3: TGCGCCACCAGCCAAGACCCGGCAGGGGGCATGCCTAATGAAAAACTGTTTTAT. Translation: CATSQDPAGGMPNEKLFY.

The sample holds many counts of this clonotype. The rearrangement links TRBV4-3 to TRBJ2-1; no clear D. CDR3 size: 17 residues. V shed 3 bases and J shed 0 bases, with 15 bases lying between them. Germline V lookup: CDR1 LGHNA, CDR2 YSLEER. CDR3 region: CASSQTDLRRSYNEQFF. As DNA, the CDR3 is TGCGCCAGCAGCCAGACTGACCTACGTCGCTCCTACAATGAGCAGTTCTTC.

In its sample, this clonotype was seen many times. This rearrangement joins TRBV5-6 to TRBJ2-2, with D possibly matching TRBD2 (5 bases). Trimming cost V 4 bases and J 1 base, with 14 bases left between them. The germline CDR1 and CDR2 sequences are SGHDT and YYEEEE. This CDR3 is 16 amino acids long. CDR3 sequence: CASSPWPEENTGELFF. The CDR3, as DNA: TGTGCCAGCAGCCCCTGGCCGGAGGAGAACACCGGGGAGCTGTTTTTT.

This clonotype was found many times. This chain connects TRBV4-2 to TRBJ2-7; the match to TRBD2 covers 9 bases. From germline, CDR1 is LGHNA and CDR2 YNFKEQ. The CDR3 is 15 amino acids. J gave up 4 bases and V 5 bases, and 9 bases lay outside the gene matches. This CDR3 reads CASSFRLAEVYEQYF. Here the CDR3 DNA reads TGTGCCAGCAGCTTCCGACTAGCGGAGGTTTACGAGCAGTACTTC.

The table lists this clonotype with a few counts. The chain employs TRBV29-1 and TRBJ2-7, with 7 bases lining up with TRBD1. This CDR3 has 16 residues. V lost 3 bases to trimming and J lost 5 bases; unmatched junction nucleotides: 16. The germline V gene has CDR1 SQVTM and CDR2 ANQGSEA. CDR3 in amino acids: CSVDSETGSRTDEQYF. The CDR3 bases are TGCAGCGTTGACTCAGAGACAGGGTCAAGGACAGACGAGCAGTACTTC.

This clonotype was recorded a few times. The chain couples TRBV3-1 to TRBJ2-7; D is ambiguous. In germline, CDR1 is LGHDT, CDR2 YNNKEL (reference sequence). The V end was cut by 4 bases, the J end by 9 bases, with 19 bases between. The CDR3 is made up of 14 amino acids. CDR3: CASSPRRAPTVQYF. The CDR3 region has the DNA TGTGCCAGCAGCCCTCGACGGGCACCCACGGTGCAGTACTTC.

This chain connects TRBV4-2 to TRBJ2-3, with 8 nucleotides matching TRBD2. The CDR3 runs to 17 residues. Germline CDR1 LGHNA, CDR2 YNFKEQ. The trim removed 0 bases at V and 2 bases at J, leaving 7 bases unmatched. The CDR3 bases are TGTGCCAGCAGCCAAGATTTGACGGGAGGGTCCACAGATACGCAGTATTTT. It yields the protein CASSQDLTGGSTDTQYF.

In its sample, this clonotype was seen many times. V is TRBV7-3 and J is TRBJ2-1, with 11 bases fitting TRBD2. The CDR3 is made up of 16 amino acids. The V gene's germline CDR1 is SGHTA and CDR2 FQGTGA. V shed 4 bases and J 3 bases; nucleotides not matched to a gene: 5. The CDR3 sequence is CASSSGTSGIYNEQFF. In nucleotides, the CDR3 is TGTGCCAGCAGCTCGGGGACTAGCGGCATCTACAATGAGCAGTTCTTC.

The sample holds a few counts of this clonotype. CDR3 nucleotide sequence: TGTGCCAGCAGTTTAACTAGCACAGATACGCAGTATTTT. It is translated as CASSLTSTDTQYF. The V call is TRBV12-3 or TRBV12-4, the J call TRBJ2-3; D is unresolved. CDR3 length equals 13 residues. The ends were cut back, 2 bases at V and 0 bases at J, with 3 bases in the middle.

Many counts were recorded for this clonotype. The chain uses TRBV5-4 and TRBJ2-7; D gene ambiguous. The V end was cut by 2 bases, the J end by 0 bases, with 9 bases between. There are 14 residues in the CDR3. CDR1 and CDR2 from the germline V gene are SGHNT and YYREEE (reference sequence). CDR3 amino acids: CASSFDVGSYEQYF. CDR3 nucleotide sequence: TGTGCCAGCAGCTTTGATGTCGGCTCCTACGAGCAGTACTTC.

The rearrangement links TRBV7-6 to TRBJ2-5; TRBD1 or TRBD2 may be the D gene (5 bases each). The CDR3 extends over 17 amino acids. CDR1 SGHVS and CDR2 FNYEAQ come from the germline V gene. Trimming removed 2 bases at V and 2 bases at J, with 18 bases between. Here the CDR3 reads CASSLSDWGRPQETQYF. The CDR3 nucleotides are TGTGCCAGCAGCTTATCGGACTGGGGCAGGCCACAAGAGACCCAGTACTTC.

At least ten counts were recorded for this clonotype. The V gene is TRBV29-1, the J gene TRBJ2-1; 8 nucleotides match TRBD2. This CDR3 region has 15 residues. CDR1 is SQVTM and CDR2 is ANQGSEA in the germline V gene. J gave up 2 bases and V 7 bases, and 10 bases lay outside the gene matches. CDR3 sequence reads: CSGERSGGPYNEQFF. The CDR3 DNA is TGCAGCGGGGAACGCTCGGGAGGGCCCTACAATGAGCAGTTCTTC.

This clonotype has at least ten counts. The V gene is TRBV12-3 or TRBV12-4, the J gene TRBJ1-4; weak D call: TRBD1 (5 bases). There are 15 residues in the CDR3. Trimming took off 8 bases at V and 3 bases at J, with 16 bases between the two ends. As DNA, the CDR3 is TGTGCCAGCGTCGCCGGGGGGACGGCTAATGAAAAACTGTTTTTT. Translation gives CASVAGGTANEKLFF.

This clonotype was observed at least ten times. The CDR3 region is CASSLGWGGRTEAFF. The DNA of the CDR3 is TGTGCCAGCAGCTTAGGATGGGGGGGACGCACTGAAGCTTTCTTT. The chain links TRBV7-9 to TRBJ1-1, with a weak D call TRBD1 (5 bases). Germline V gene sequence: CDR1 SEHNR, CDR2 FQNEAQ (reference sequence). Trimming pared 1 base from V and 4 bases from J, leaving 13 bases between. The CDR3 is made up of 15 amino acids.

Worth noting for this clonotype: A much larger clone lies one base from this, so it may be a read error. CDR3 nucleotide sequence: TGTGCCAGCAGTTGCTCTAATCCAGATCATGGCTACACCTTC. Encoded protein: CASSCSNPDHGYTF. This rearrangement joins TRBV6-5 to TRBJ1-2; D not certain. Looked up from germline, CDR1 is MNHEY and CDR2 is SVGAGI. CDR3 length equals 14 residues. V dropped 4 bases and J dropped 6 bases, with 15 bases sitting between them.

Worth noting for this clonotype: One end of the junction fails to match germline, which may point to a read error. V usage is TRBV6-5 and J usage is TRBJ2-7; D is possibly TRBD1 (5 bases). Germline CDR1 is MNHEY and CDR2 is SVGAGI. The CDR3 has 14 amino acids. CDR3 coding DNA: TGTGCCAGCAGTTACTCAGGACAATACTACGGGCAGTACTTC. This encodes CASSYSGQYYGQYF.

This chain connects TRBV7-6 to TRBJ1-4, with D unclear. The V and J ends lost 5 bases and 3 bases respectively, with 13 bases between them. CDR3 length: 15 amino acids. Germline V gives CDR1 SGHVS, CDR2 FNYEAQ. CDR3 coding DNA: TGTGCCAGCAGCCCCAAGTGGGCCCCTAATGAAAAACTGTTTTTT. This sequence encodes CASSPKWAPNEKLFF.

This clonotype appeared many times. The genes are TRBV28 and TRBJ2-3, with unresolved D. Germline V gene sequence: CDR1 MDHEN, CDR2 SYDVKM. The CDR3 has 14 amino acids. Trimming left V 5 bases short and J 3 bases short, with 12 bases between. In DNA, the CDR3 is TGTGCCAGCAGTACCCCAGTGGATACAGATACGCAGTATTTT. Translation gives CASSTPVDTDTQYF.

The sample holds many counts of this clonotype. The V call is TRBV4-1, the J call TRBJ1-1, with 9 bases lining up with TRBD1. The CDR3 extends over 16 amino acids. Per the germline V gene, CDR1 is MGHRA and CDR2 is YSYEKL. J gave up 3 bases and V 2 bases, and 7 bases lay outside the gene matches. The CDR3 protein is CASSQFTGGRYTEAFF. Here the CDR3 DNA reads TGCGCCAGCAGCCAATTTACAGGGGGCCGGTACACTGAAGCTTTCTTT.

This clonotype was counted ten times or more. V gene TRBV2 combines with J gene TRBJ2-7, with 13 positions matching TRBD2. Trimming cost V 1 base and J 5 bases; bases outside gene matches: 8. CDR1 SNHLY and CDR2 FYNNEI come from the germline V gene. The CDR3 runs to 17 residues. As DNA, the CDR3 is TGTGCCAGCAGTGAAGTTTCCATTGGACTAGCGGGAGACGAGCAGTACTTC. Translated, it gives CASSEVSIGLAGDEQYF.

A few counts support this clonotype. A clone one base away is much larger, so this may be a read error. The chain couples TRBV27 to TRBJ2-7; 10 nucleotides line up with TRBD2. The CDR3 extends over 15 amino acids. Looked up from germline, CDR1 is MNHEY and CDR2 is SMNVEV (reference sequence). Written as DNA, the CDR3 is TGTGCCAGCAGTTTAAGGAGCGGGGGGGACTACGGGCAGTACTTC. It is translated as CASSLRSGGDYGQYF.